The 18 T cell receptor beta chains given below trace back to one sample, sequenced in a study of T cells in Graves' hyperthyroidism and ophthalmopathy. The CDR3 regions of TCR beta were amplified from RNA transcripts. HTBI primers were the set used in a first-round RT-PCR of the TCR CDR3. TCRdb used MiXCR to reprocess the multiplex PCR reads, holding one entry per CDR3 protein. The repertoire consists of about 600,000 distinct CDR3 sequences, with around 15% occurring once and the leading ten covering roughly 3.5%. The sequencing input was blood. All receptors come from a woman aged 40-49 years with Graves' ophthalmopathy.

This clonotype was found many times. The V call is TRBV2, the J call TRBJ2-5, with 9 bases lining up with TRBD2. This CDR3 contains 18 residues. The germline V gene encodes CDR1 SNHLY and CDR2 FYNNEI. Trimming took 6 bases from V and 4 from J; bases not matched to a gene: 18. CDR3 sequence reads: CASRNLAGTKPRGETQYF. CDR3 nucleotides: TGTGCCAGCAGGAATCTAGCGGGAACTAAACCTAGAGGAGAGACCCAGTACTTC.

This clonotype was seen ten or more times. V and J are TRBV3-1 and TRBJ2-3, with TRBD2 identical over 7 bases. CDR1 is LGHDT and CDR2 is YNNKEL in the germline V gene (reference sequence). The junction had 4 bases not matched to a gene; V was cut back by 1 base and J by 0 bases. CDR3 size: 16 residues. The CDR3 sequence: CASSQVRLASTDTQYF. CDR3 coding DNA: TGTGCCAGCAGCCAAGTCCGACTAGCCAGCACAGATACGCAGTATTTT.

This clonotype appeared a few times. This chain uses TRBV18 with TRBJ2-1; 8 bases align to TRBD1. V gave up 1 base and J gave up 2 bases; unmatched junction bases: 7. The CDR3 runs 17 residues. Germline assignment: CDR1 KGHSH and CDR2 LQKENI. This CDR3 reads CASSPRPGQATYNEQFF. CDR3 coding DNA: TGTGCCAGCTCACCACGGCCGGGACAGGCAACCTACAATGAGCAGTTCTTC.

This clonotype was found many times. The chain combines TRBV7-6 with TRBJ2-2; 11 positions match TRBD1. Trimming cost V 7 bases and J 3 bases; bases outside gene matches: 7. This CDR3 has 16 residues. CDR1 is SGHVS, CDR2 FNYEAQ, per germline. The CDR3 spells CASTHRDRGYTGELFF. CDR3 nucleotide sequence: TGTGCCAGCACGCACAGGGACAGGGGGTACACCGGGGAGCTGTTTTTT.

This clonotype occurred many times. The genes are TRBV11-2 and TRBJ2-7; 8 bases are a match to TRBD1. This CDR3 has 14 amino acids. CDR1 SGHAT and CDR2 FQNNGV come from the germline V gene. With 7 bases clipped from V and 3 bases from J, the junction kept 8 bases outside the gene matches. CDR3 residues: CASTLTGADYEQYF. DNA for the CDR3: TGTGCCAGCACCCTGACAGGGGCGGACTACGAGCAGTACTTC. Combining the CDR3 with reference TRBV11-2 and TRBJ2-7 gives the whole variable domain EAGVAQSPRYKIIEKRQSVAFWCNPISGHATLYWYQQILGQGPKLLIQFQNNGVVDDSQLPKDRFSAERLKGVDSTLKIQPAKLEDSAVYLCASTLTGADYEQYFGPGTRLTVT.

This clonotype was observed many times. This chain links TRBV2 with TRBJ2-4, with TRBD1 identical over 7 bases. The length of the CDR3 is 13 residues. Germline CDR1 and CDR2: SNHLY and FYNNEI. The V and J ends lost 3 bases and 7 bases, in that order; junction bases with no gene match: 3. The CDR3 spells CASSDRGRNIQYF. The CDR3, as DNA: TGTGCCAGCAGTGATAGGGGGCGGAACATTCAGTACTTC.

The gene calls are TRBV28 and TRBJ1-2, with TRBD1 as a possible D gene (5 bases). Trimming shortened V by 4 bases and J by 8 bases, and 17 bases separated the two germline ends. The CDR3 is made up of 14 amino acids. Germline values: CDR1 MDHEN, CDR2 SYDVKM. CDR3 sequence reads: CASSSQGTLGGYTF. The CDR3 bases are TGTGCCAGCAGTTCTCAGGGCACCTTAGGAGGCTACACCTTC.

The chain joins TRBV4-1 to TRBJ2-1; TRBD2 matches 9 bases. CDR1 and CDR2 from the germline V gene are MGHRA and YSYEKL. The V gene end was trimmed by 0 bases and the J gene end by 7 bases; junction bases not matched to a gene: 4. The CDR3 is made up of 15 amino acids. The CDR3 protein is CASSQELAGWNEQFF. In DNA form, the CDR3 reads TGCGCCAGCAGCCAAGAACTAGCGGGCTGGAATGAGCAGTTCTTC.

This clonotype has ten or more counts. This chain connects TRBV3-1 to TRBJ2-1; TRBD2 matches at 11 bases. J gave up 7 bases and V 0 bases, and 5 bases lay outside the gene matches. The CDR3 has 16 amino acids. Germline V CDR1 and CDR2: LGHDT, YNNKEL (reference sequence). In DNA form, the CDR3 reads TGTGCCAGCAGCCAAGATGTAGCGGGGGGGCGAAATGAGCAGTTCTTC. Encoded protein: CASSQDVAGGRNEQFF.

Ten or more counts support this clonotype. The chain couples TRBV11-2 to TRBJ1-1; D unresolved. The CDR3 loop spans 15 amino acids. Per the germline V gene, CDR1 is SGHAT and CDR2 is FQNNGV. The germline V and J ends were trimmed by 1 base and 7 bases, with 16 bases remaining between them. CDR3 DNA: TGTGCCAGCAGCTTAGTTAACGGTGGCCGAAATGAAGCTTTCTTT. Translating gives CASSLVNGGRNEAFF.

The V call is TRBV11-2, the J call TRBJ1-1, with D possibly matching TRBD1 (6 bases). V gave up 11 bases and J gave up 3 bases, with 19 bases separating them. The CDR3 is 14 amino acids. Germline values: CDR1 SGHAT, CDR2 FQNNGV. The CDR3 loop is CAATAARQDTEAFF. The DNA of the CDR3 is TGTGCCGCCACAGCAGCCCGACAGGACACTGAAGCTTTCTTT.

Points on this clonotype: This could be a read error, since a much larger clone is one nucleotide away. J is TRBJ2-1 and V is TRBV7-2, with no clear D. In germline, CDR1 is SGHTA, CDR2 FQGNSA. The CDR3 consists of 13 residues. The CDR3 nucleotides read TGTGCCGGCAGCCCCTATTCCCTCAATGAGCAGTTCTTC. Translating it yields CAGSPYSLNEQFF.

This clonotype has at least ten counts. This chain links TRBV7-9 with TRBJ2-5; 7 positions agree with TRBD1. CDR3 length: 14 amino acids. V dropped 5 bases and J dropped 2; count of bases not matched to a gene: 5. Germline V gene lookup returns CDR1 SEHNR and CDR2 FQNEAQ (reference sequence). CDR3 DNA: TGTGCCAGCAGCCGTAGACAGGGACAAGAGACCCAGTACTTC. Its translation is CASSRRQGQETQYF.

This clonotype occurred a few times. The chain links TRBV11-2 to TRBJ2-7; 10 bases are a match to TRBD2. The CDR3 has 16 residues. The V and J ends lost 5 bases and 2 bases, in that order; junction bases with no gene match: 9. From germline, CDR1 is SGHAT and CDR2 FQNNGV. CDR3 sequence reads: CASSPLQREGTYEQYF. For the CDR3, the DNA is TGTGCCAGCAGCCCCCTCCAGCGGGAGGGGACCTACGAGCAGTACTTC.

For the CDR3, the DNA is TGCGCCAGCAGCTTGGGACATGAAAAGGGTGGCTACACCTTC. It encodes CASSLGHEKGGYTF. J is TRBJ1-2 and V is TRBV5-1; D remains ambiguous. V lost 0 bases to trimming and J lost 7 bases, with 13 bases between them. Germline CDR1 is SGHRS and CDR2 is YFSETQ. There are 14 residues in the CDR3.

This clonotype was counted ten times or more. The chain recombines TRBV2 with TRBJ1-5, with 7 bases aligning to TRBD1. Germline CDR1 reads SNHLY; CDR2 reads FYNNEI. The CDR3 length is 15 residues. With V trimmed by 1 base and J by 5 bases, 5 bases remained unmatched. The CDR3 loop reads CASSEGQGNYQPQHF. The CDR3, as DNA: TGTGCCAGCAGTGAAGGACAGGGAAACTATCAGCCCCAGCATTTT.

This clonotype turned up a few times. The rearrangement uses TRBV3-1 and TRBJ1-3; D is unresolved. V dropped 1 base and J dropped 4 bases, with 11 bases sitting between them. The CDR3 runs to 15 residues. Germline V CDR1 and CDR2: LGHDT, YNNKEL (reference sequence). CDR3 in amino acids: CASSQGSGIGNTIYF. In DNA form, the CDR3 reads TGTGCCAGCAGCCAAGGGAGCGGTATCGGAAACACCATATATTTT.

The genes are TRBV5-5 and TRBJ2-5, with 10 positions matching TRBD1. The V segment lost 4 bases and the J segment 5 bases; nucleotides outside the gene matches: 14. CDR3 size: 17 residues. The germline CDR1 and CDR2 sequences are SGHKS and YYEKEE (reference sequence). CDR3 loop: CASSPMTGTGVRETQYF. The CDR3, as DNA: TGTGCCAGCAGCCCGATGACCGGGACAGGGGTTCGGGAGACCCAGTACTTC.